These 29 T cell receptor beta chains originate from one sample sequenced in a study of response to subunit inactivated influenza vaccine. One entry per CDR3 protein, called by TCRdb with MiXCR from the RT-PCR reads. The table shows 400,000 to 650,000 distinct CDR3 sequences, with 7.2% occurring only once. The input for sequencing was PBMCs from blood, taken around 25 months after vaccination. These receptors all come from a man between 50 and 75 years old who received an inactivated influenza vaccine.

The table lists this clonotype with a few counts. The chain combines TRBV10-1 with TRBJ2-7; TRBD1 aligns across 7 bases. This CDR3 region has 12 residues. With 4 bases clipped from V and 6 bases from J, the junction kept 3 bases outside the gene matches. CDR1 and CDR2 (germline): WNHNN, SYGVQD (reference sequence). CDR3 nucleotides: TGCGCCAGCAGTGGAGGGGGCGGCGAGCAGTACTTC. Its translation: CASSGGGGEQYF.

The V call is TRBV29-1, the J call TRBJ1-1; D remains ambiguous. Germline V gene sequence: CDR1 SQVTM, CDR2 ANQGSEA. The V end was cut by 5 bases, the J end by 0 bases, with 4 bases between. The CDR3 runs to 11 residues. The CDR3 DNA follows: TGCAGCGTTCGGGTGAACACTGAAGCTTTCTTT. This gives the protein CSVRVNTEAFF.

This clonotype occurred a few times. The genes are TRBV12-3 or TRBV12-4 and TRBJ2-1, with D possibly being TRBD1 (6 bases). CDR3 length equals 13 residues. Deletions cut 4 bases from V and 7 bases from J, with 11 bases between. The DNA for the CDR3 is TGTGCCAGCAGTTCCGGACAGAAGAATGAGCAGTTCTTC. It codes for CASSSGQKNEQFF.

This clonotype appeared a few times. The rearrangement links TRBV7-9 to TRBJ2-3; D is possibly TRBD1 or TRBD2 (5 bases each). The CDR3 sequence is 14 residues long. V was pared by 7 bases and J by 1 base, with 12 bases between. Germline-derived CDR1 and CDR2 are SEHNR and FQNEAQ (reference sequence). The CDR3 spells CASTTGRGTDTQYF. The DNA of the CDR3 is TGTGCCAGCACCACGGGACGGGGCACAGATACGCAGTATTTT.

This clonotype was counted ten times or more. The CDR3 DNA is TGTGCCAGCAGCCGACAGGGTTTCTCAGATACGCAGTATTTT. Translated, it gives CASSRQGFSDTQYF. The chain uses TRBV6-2 or TRBV6-3 and TRBJ2-3, with 7 positions matching TRBD1. CDR3 size: 14 residues. J was trimmed by 4 bases and V by 6 bases; bases with no gene match: 7. Germline V lookup: CDR1 MNHEY, CDR2 SVGEGT.

This clonotype was found many times. The chain couples TRBV20-1 to TRBJ1-1; TRBD1 is a possible D gene (6 bases). Germline V gene lookup returns CDR1 DFQATT and CDR2 SNEGSKA (reference sequence). The CDR3 covers 13 residues. The V end was cut by 3 bases, the J end by 8 bases, with 16 bases between. This chain's CDR3 is CSASDGGPSEAFF. The CDR3 region has the DNA TGCAGTGCTAGCGACGGGGGCCCCTCCGAAGCTTTCTTT.

This clonotype showed up just a few times. The CDR3 DNA reads TGTGCCACGAGCACAACAGGGGGGAGCTCCTACAATGAGCAGTTCTTC. Protein sequence: CATSTTGGSSYNEQFF. The chain couples TRBV24-1 to TRBJ2-1, with TRBD1 identical over 8 bases. Germline CDR1 reads KGHDR; CDR2 reads SFDVKD. V was pared by 10 bases and J by 0 bases, with 10 bases of the junction left unmatched. The CDR3 spans 16 residues.

In this sample, this clonotype turned up many times. CDR3 loop: CAIIGQGMNYEQYF. The CDR3 DNA is TGTGCCATCATCGGACAGGGAATGAACTACGAGCAGTACTTC. The chain has TRBV10-3 and TRBJ2-7; 8 bases map to TRBD1. The CDR3 spans 14 residues. V was clipped by 7 bases and J by 3 bases; unmatched bases: 8. Germline V CDR1 and CDR2: ENHRY, SYGVKD.

This clonotype was seen at least ten times. This chain joins TRBV4-3 and TRBJ1-5; D remains ambiguous. The germline V gene has CDR1 LGHNA and CDR2 YSLEER. This CDR3 is built from 15 residues. Trimming stripped 0 bases from V and 0 bases from J, with 6 bases between. CDR3 amino acids: CASSQEALSNQPQHF. The CDR3 region has the DNA TGCGCCAGCAGCCAAGAGGCACTTAGCAATCAGCCCCAGCATTTT.

This clonotype was observed a handful of times. The chain combines TRBV11-2 with TRBJ2-7; 7 nucleotides align to TRBD2. There are 16 residues in the CDR3. The V gene end was trimmed by 5 bases and the J gene end by 1 base; junction bases not matched to a gene: 11. The V gene's germline CDR1 is SGHAT and CDR2 FQNNGV. DNA for the CDR3: TGTGCCAGCAGCCCCAGACTAGCAAGCAGGTCCTACGAGCAGTACTTC. Translated, it gives CASSPRLASRSYEQYF.

This clonotype was picked up many times. This chain connects TRBV28 to TRBJ1-1, with 8 bases aligning to TRBD1. Germline loops: CDR1 MDHEN, CDR2 SYDVKM. The CDR3 is made up of 13 amino acids. Germline trimming cut 3 bases from V and 11 bases from J; bases unmatched to any gene: 8. CDR3 nucleotide sequence: TGTGCCAGCAGTTTGCGCAGGGGGCTGAGCGCTTTCTTT. Its protein is CASSLRRGLSAFF.

This clonotype has a handful of counts. The V call is TRBV20-1, the J call TRBJ2-7; 9 positions match TRBD1. The germline V gene has CDR1 DFQATT and CDR2 SNEGSKA (reference sequence). The CDR3 spans 14 residues. The V segment lost 8 bases and the J segment 1 base; nucleotides outside the gene matches: 9. CDR3 sequence: CSTYKDRGSYEQYF. CDR3 bases: TGCAGTACCTACAAGGACAGGGGTTCCTACGAGCAGTACTTC.

In its sample, this clonotype was seen a few times. The CDR3 protein is CSARDLFRLGIDEQYF. Here the CDR3 DNA reads TGCAGTGCTAGAGATCTCTTTCGGCTGGGGATCGACGAGCAGTACTTC. The V gene is TRBV20-1, the J gene TRBJ2-7, with D unresolved. The length of the CDR3 is 16 residues. Germline V lookup: CDR1 DFQATT, CDR2 SNEGSKA (reference sequence). V was trimmed by 0 bases and J by 5 bases, leaving 20 bases between them.

The V call is TRBV4-1, the J call TRBJ2-2, with 13 bases lining up with TRBD2. The germline V gene encodes CDR1 MGHRA and CDR2 YSYEKL. CDR3 size: 17 residues. Trimming took 2 bases from V and 8 from J; bases not matched to a gene: 8. In nucleotides, the CDR3 is TGCGCCAGCAGCCAACCTACTAGCGGGGGGGCCTCTGGGGAGCTGTTTTTT. Translation: CASSQPTSGGASGELFF.

This clonotype was seen only a few times. This rearrangement joins TRBV20-1 to TRBJ2-1, with 10 bases aligning to TRBD2. CDR1 is DFQATT, CDR2 SNEGSKA, per germline (reference sequence). CDR3 length: 14 residues. Trimming at V came to 3 bases and at J to 7 bases, leaving 6 bases not matched to a gene. This CDR3 reads CSASRTSGGNEQFF. For the CDR3, the DNA is TGCAGTGCTAGCAGGACTAGCGGAGGGAATGAGCAGTTCTTC.

This clonotype showed up just a few times. The chain links TRBV28 to TRBJ1-1; 10 bases map to TRBD1. The CDR3 extends over 19 amino acids. The V and J ends lost 2 bases and 3 bases, in that order; junction bases with no gene match: 15. Germline CDR1 and CDR2: MDHEN and SYDVKM. The CDR3 spells CASSLKGQGLRREDTEAFF. The CDR3, as DNA: TGTGCCAGCAGTTTAAAGGGACAGGGGCTTAGAAGGGAGGACACTGAAGCTTTCTTT. Filled out from reference TRBV28 and TRBJ1-1, the complete variable domain reads DVKVTQSSRYLVKRTGEKVFLECVQDMDHENMFWYRQDPGLGLRLIYFSYDVKMKEKGDIPEGYSVSREKKERFSLILESASTNQTSMYLCASSLKGQGLRREDTEAFFGQGTRLTVV.

The genes are TRBV29-1 and TRBJ1-1, with 9 positions matching TRBD1. This CDR3 region has 13 residues. Per germline, CDR1 SQVTM and CDR2 ANQGSEA. The trim removed 7 bases at V and 3 bases at J, leaving 6 bases unmatched. CDR3 coding DNA: TGCAGCGCTCTCGGGACAGGGTACACTGAAGCTTTCTTT. The encoded protein is CSALGTGYTEAFF.

This clonotype was seen a handful of times. The chain carries TRBV5-1 and TRBJ1-6, with D unresolved. This CDR3 has 15 residues. The V gene's germline CDR1 is SGHRS and CDR2 YFSETQ. Deletions cut 2 bases from V and 8 bases from J, with 14 bases between. CDR3 sequence: CASSLIPSGDSPLHF. The CDR3 bases are TGCGCCAGCAGCTTAATACCCTCCGGCGATTCACCCCTCCACTTT.

This clonotype was seen more than once but under ten times. This chain uses TRBV7-6 with TRBJ2-3, with TRBD2 matching 10 bases. CDR1 and CDR2 from the germline V gene are SGHVS and FNYEAQ. The J segment lost 3 bases and the V segment lost 2 bases, leaving 2 bases of the junction unmatched. The CDR3 runs to 15 residues. DNA of the CDR3: TGTGCCAGCAGCTTAAGCGGGGGGGAAACAGATACGCAGTATTTT. The encoded protein is CASSLSGGETDTQYF.

This clonotype was seen ten or more times. The chain links TRBV7-9 to TRBJ2-3; D possibly uses TRBD1 or TRBD2 (7 bases each). Germline V gene sequence: CDR1 SEHNR, CDR2 FQNEAQ (reference sequence). The germline V and J ends were trimmed by 5 bases and 2 bases, with 14 bases remaining between them. This CDR3 comprises 15 residues. CDR3 sequence reads: CASSPRGGSTDTQYF. CDR3 DNA: TGTGCCAGCAGCCCCAGGGGGGGGTCCACAGATACGCAGTATTTT.

The genes are TRBV12-3 or TRBV12-4 and TRBJ1-1; D might be TRBD1 (6 bases). This CDR3 contains 15 residues. Trimming removed 5 bases at V and 1 base at J, with 14 bases between. CDR3 coding DNA: TGTGCCAGCAGTCCCAGGGGACACTCGAACACTGAAGCTTTCTTT. It codes for CASSPRGHSNTEAFF.

This clonotype was detected ten times or more. The chain links TRBV12-3 or TRBV12-4 to TRBJ2-1; D is ambiguous. CDR3 length equals 13 residues. Trimming left V 7 bases short and J 6 bases short, with 13 bases between. DNA for the CDR3: TGTGCCAGCATGCAATCGGTTAGCAATGAGCAGTTCTTC. As protein: CASMQSVSNEQFF.

This clonotype was seen at least ten times. This chain connects TRBV24-1 to TRBJ1-2; the D gene is possibly TRBD1 (5 bases). Germline-derived CDR1 and CDR2 are KGHDR and SFDVKD. V shed 9 bases and J shed 3 bases, with 13 bases lying between them. CDR3 length equals 13 residues. The DNA of the CDR3 is TGTGCCACCCAGGGAGAACAAGACTATGGCTACACCTTC. It translates to CATQGEQDYGYTF.

This clonotype was seen many times. The gene calls are TRBV6-1 and TRBJ1-6; D gene unclear. This CDR3 has 15 amino acids. V was cut by 5 bases and J by 6 bases, with 14 bases left in between. Germline-derived CDR1 and CDR2 are MNHNS and SASEGT. DNA for the CDR3: TGTGCCAGCAGTCTAGGACGGACGATTAATTCACCCCTCCACTTT. Translated, it gives CASSLGRTINSPLHF.

This chain joins TRBV29-1 and TRBJ1-5; TRBD1 is a possible D gene (5 bases). V was clipped by 6 bases and J by 0 bases, with 9 bases between them. The germline V gene has CDR1 SQVTM and CDR2 ANQGSEA. The CDR3 is 13 amino acids. CDR3 DNA sequence: TGCAGCGTCTATACAGGTAGCAATCAGCCCCAGCATTTT. Amino acids: CSVYTGSNQPQHF.

This clonotype was seen at least ten times. This chain links TRBV12-3 or TRBV12-4 with TRBJ1-2, with TRBD1 as a possible D gene (6 bases). V was trimmed by 3 bases and J by 0 bases, leaving 11 bases between them. The CDR3 length is 15 residues. The CDR3 is CASSFGGKANYGYTF. The CDR3 DNA follows: TGTGCCAGCAGTTTTGGGGGCAAGGCTAACTATGGCTACACCTTC.

This clonotype was seen only a few times. One end of the junction is discordant with germline, which a read error may explain. The rearrangement links TRBV5-1 to TRBJ2-1, with D perhaps matching TRBD1 (5 bases). The CDR3 runs 12 residues. Germline V gene lookup returns CDR1 SGHRS and CDR2 YFSETQ. The DNA for the CDR3 is TGCGCCAGCAGGGTAGGACACAATGAACAGTTCTTC. Encoded protein: CASRVGHNEQFF.

As concerns this clonotype: One junction end disagrees with the germline gene, perhaps due to a read error. The chain couples TRBV6-4 to TRBJ2-1, with 8 bases matching TRBD2. The CDR3 covers 19 residues. The germline CDR1 and CDR2 sequences are MRHNA and SNTAGT. CDR3 in amino acids: CACSCVPVGGRIPYNEQFF. In DNA, the CDR3 is TGTGCCTGCAGTTGTGTGCCTGTCGGCGGGAGGATACCCTACAATGAGCAGTTCTTC.

This clonotype came up a few times. The chain has TRBV12-3 or TRBV12-4 and TRBJ2-6; no clear D gene. The CDR3 runs 15 residues. The V and J ends lost 6 bases and 3 bases respectively, with 12 bases between them. CDR3 nucleotide sequence: TGTGCCAGCAGGAAGGGTGAGGTTGGGGCCAACGTCCTGACTTTC. This translates into CASRKGEVGANVLTF.